The 12 T cell receptor beta chains below come from one sample, sequenced in a study of identifying expanded T cells in peripheral blood. Generated by immunoSEQ multiplex PCR, the TCRdb table keeps only in-frame clones and is missing some. This table has 90,000 to 100,000 clones, about 90% appearing once. Sequenced sample: blood. The receptors shown here come from a person aged 18-70 years in good health.

This rearrangement joins TRBV28 to TRBJ2-3; 10 nucleotides agree with TRBD2. The CDR3 totals 11 residues. Germline V gives CDR1 MDHEN, CDR2 SYDVKM. With 5 bases clipped from V and 12 bases from J, the junction kept 2 bases outside the gene matches. CDR3 bases: TGTGCCAGCAGTAGGACTAGCGGCCAGTATTTT. Amino acids: CASSRTSGQYF. Full variable domain (missing parts from reference TRBV28 and TRBJ2-3): DVKVTQSSRYLVKRTGEKVFLECVQDMDHENMFWYRQDPGLGLRLIYFSYDVKMKEKGDIPEGYSVSREKKERFSLILESASTNQTSMYLCASSRTSGQYFGPGTRLTVL.

The chain is built from TRBV6-6 and TRBJ2-7, with D unclear. The CDR3 totals 12 residues. CDR1 and CDR2 from the germline V gene are MNHNY and SVGAGI (reference sequence). Trimming removed 4 bases at V and 2 bases at J, with 6 bases between. This CDR3 is CASSSLTYEQYF. CDR3 DNA: TGTGCCAGCAGTTCCCTTACCTACGAGCAGTACTTC.

This chain connects TRBV6-4 to TRBJ2-2, with D unresolved. The germline CDR1 and CDR2 sequences are MRHNA and SNTAGT. The CDR3 extends over 14 amino acids. Trimming left V 5 bases short and J 5 bases short, with 12 bases between. This CDR3 reads CASSLDPWTGELFF. The DNA for the CDR3 is TGTGCCAGCAGTCTTGATCCGTGGACCGGGGAGCTGTTTTTT.

This sequence joins TRBV30 and TRBJ1-1, with D perhaps matching TRBD1 (5 bases). Deletions cut 2 bases from V and 3 bases from J, with 10 bases between. CDR3 length equals 13 residues. Germline V gene sequence: CDR1 GTSNPN, CDR2 SVGIG (reference sequence). CDR3 sequence reads: CAWSFGGDTEAFF. In nucleotides, the CDR3 is TGTGCCTGGAGTTTCGGGGGAGACACTGAAGCTTTCTTT. Supplemented by reference TRBV30 and TRBJ1-1, the full variable domain reads SQTIHQWPATLVQPVGSPLSLECTVEGTSNPNLYWYRQAAGRGLQLLFYSVGIGQISSEVPQNLSASRPQDRQFILSSKKLLLSDSGFYLCAWSFGGDTEAFFGQGTRLTVV.

This chain links TRBV19 with TRBJ1-1, with 10 bases matching TRBD1. V shed 5 bases, J shed 5 bases, and the junction held 2 bases outside the gene matches. This CDR3 has 13 residues. Looked up from germline, CDR1 is LNHDA and CDR2 is SQIVND (reference sequence). The CDR3 nucleotides read TGTGCCAGTAGTGGGACAGGGGAAACTGAAGCTTTCTTT. It codes for CASSGTGETEAFF.

A few counts support this clone. V and J are TRBV27 and TRBJ1-1; possibly TRBD1 for D (5 bases). Trimming took off 6 bases at V and 0 bases at J, with 14 bases between the two ends. The CDR3 runs to 15 residues. Germline assignment: CDR1 MNHEY and CDR2 SMNVEV (reference sequence). The CDR3 loop reads CASSQEGRMNTEAFF. CDR3 bases: TGTGCCAGCAGCCAAGAGGGGCGAATGAACACTGAAGCTTTCTTT.

The rearrangement links TRBV7-7 to TRBJ2-2, with D uncertain. The CDR3 has 14 residues. The germline V and J ends were trimmed by 6 bases and 4 bases, with 12 bases remaining between them. In germline, CDR1 is SSHAT, CDR2 FNYEAQ (reference sequence). CDR3: CASSPHEGTGELFF. The CDR3, as DNA: TGTGCCAGCAGTCCCCATGAAGGCACCGGGGAGCTGTTTTTT. Based on the CDR3 plus reference TRBV7-7 and TRBJ2-2, the full variable domain is GAGVSQSPRYKVTKRGQDVTLRCDPISSHATLYWYQQALGQGPEFLTYFNYEAQPDKSGLPSDRFSAERPEGSISTLTIQRTEQRDSAMYRCASSPHEGTGELFFGEGSRLTVL.

The chain employs TRBV27 and TRBJ1-5; TRBD1 matches 7 bases. The germline V gene has CDR1 MNHEY and CDR2 SMNVEV (reference sequence). V lost 5 bases and J lost 7; bases outside the gene matches: 11. The CDR3 totals 15 residues. CDR3 in amino acids: CASSPAWTGRQPQHF. The DNA of the CDR3 is TGTGCCAGCAGTCCCGCCTGGACAGGTCGACAGCCCCAGCATTTT.

V is TRBV30 and J is TRBJ2-7; D is perhaps TRBD1 or TRBD2 (5 bases each). Germline CDR1 is GTSNPN and CDR2 is SVGIG (reference sequence). The V end was cut by 2 bases, the J end by 8 bases, with 10 bases between. The CDR3 contains 11 residues. CDR3 nucleotide sequence: TGTGCCTGGAGTACGCCGGGACAGCAGTACTTC. Translation: CAWSTPGQQYF.

The gene calls are TRBV9 and TRBJ2-7, with 9 bases identical to TRBD2. The V and J ends lost 1 base and 2 bases, in that order; junction bases with no gene match: 4. Germline V gene data show CDR1 as SGDLS and CDR2 as YYNGEE. This CDR3 comprises 15 residues. CDR3 DNA sequence: TGTGCCAGCAGCGTATCTAGCGGGGAGACCTACGAGCAGTACTTC. This codes for CASSVSSGETYEQYF.

V is TRBV6-1 and J is TRBJ1-2; maybe TRBD1 (5 bases). From germline, CDR1 is MNHNS and CDR2 SASEGT. The length of the CDR3 is 14 residues. Trimming took off 4 bases at V and 4 bases at J, with 13 bases between the two ends. CDR3 sequence reads: CASSGNGGGYGYTF. DNA of the CDR3: TGTGCCAGCAGTGGCAACGGGGGGGGCTATGGCTACACCTTC.

The CDR3 nucleotides are TGTGCCAGCAGCCAAGATCAGGTTCTTGGAAACACCATATATTTT. The encoded protein is CASSQDQVLGNTIYF. This rearrangement joins TRBV4-2 to TRBJ1-3, with D hard to call. Germline V lookup: CDR1 LGHNA, CDR2 YNFKEQ. The CDR3 loop spans 15 amino acids. Deletions cut 0 bases from V and 3 bases from J, with 9 bases between.